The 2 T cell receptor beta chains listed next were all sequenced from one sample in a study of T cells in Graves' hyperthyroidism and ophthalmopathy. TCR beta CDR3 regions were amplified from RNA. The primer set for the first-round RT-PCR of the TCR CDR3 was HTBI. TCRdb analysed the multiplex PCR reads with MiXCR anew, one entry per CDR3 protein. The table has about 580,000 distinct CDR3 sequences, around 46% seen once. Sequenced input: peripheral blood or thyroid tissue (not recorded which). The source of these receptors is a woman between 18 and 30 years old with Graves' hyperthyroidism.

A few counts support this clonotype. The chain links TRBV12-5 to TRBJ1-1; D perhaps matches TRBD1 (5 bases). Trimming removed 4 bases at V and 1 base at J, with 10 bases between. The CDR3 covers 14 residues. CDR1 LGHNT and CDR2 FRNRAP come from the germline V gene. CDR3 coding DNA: TGTGCTAGTGGTTCATATAGGGGGAACACTGAAGCTTTCTTT. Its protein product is CASGSYRGNTEAFF.

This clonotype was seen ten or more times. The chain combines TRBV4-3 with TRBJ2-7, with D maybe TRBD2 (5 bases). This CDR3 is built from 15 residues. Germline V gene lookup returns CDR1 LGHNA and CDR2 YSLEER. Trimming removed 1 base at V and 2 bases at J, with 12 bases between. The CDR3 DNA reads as TGCGCCAGCAGCCAAGGGCTAGCCAGCACCTACGAGCAGTACTTC. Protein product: CASSQGLASTYEQYF.